This T cell receptor (beta chain) was captured in a study of CD8+CD57+ T cells in acquired aplastic anemia. As concerns this clonotype: This may be a read error, as it is one base from a much larger clone. No DNA is shown, since the ends of the CDR3 on it are uncertain; the CDR3 is the one TCRdb lists.

Genomic DNA constituted the template upon which TCR beta VDJ and CDR3 profiling was performed. TCRdb re-called the reads with MiXCR, one entry per CDR3 protein. The sample holds hundreds of thousands of distinct CDR3 sequences, around 68% seen once. The CDR3 is 16 amino acids long, termini counted. The V gene's germline CDR1 is KGHSH and CDR2 LQKENI. V usage is TRBV18 and J usage is TRBJ2-5. Sequenced material: sorted CD4+, CD8+, or CD8+CD57+ T cells (not recorded which) from PBMCs. This TCR came from a human donor in good health, serving as a control. The CDR3 spells CASSPFGQGSQETQHF.